These 18 T cell receptor beta chains were all obtained from the same sample, sequenced in a study of shared clonotypes between healthy human individuals. Method: immunoSEQ multiplex PCR; TCRdb's copy keeps in-frame clones and lacks some. Here the sample spans around 940,000 clones, 76% being singletons. The specimen was memory CD4+ T cells sorted from blood. The subset denotes: CD45RA-negative fraction. These TCRs come from a man aged 18 to 30 in good health.

The chain has TRBV6-1 and TRBJ1-1, with D unclear. The germline V gene encodes CDR1 MNHNS and CDR2 SASEGT. This CDR3 contains 11 residues. The V and J ends lost 7 bases and 9 bases respectively, with 12 bases between them. CDR3: CASTHQSQAFF. In DNA, the CDR3 is TGTGCCAGCACCCACCAGAGTCAAGCTTTCTTT.

The chain uses TRBV2 and TRBJ1-1; D is uncertain. CDR3 length: 15 residues. V lost 4 bases and J lost 1, with 13 bases in between. Germline V gives CDR1 SNHLY, CDR2 FYNNEI. Here the CDR3 reads CASSASWTANTEAFF. The CDR3 coding sequence is TGTGCCAGCAGTGCTTCCTGGACGGCGAACACTGAAGCTTTCTTT.

V gene TRBV25-1 combines with J gene TRBJ2-5, with D possibly being TRBD1 (5 bases). The CDR3 is 14 amino acids. Germline CDR1 is MGHDK and CDR2 is SYGVNS. The germline V and J ends were trimmed by 6 bases and 4 bases, with 15 bases remaining between them. The CDR3 nucleotides are TGTGCCAGCAGGGATCTTAGGGGTGGAGAGACCCAGTACTTC. It yields the protein CASRDLRGGETQYF.

The table lists this clone with a count of one. The rearrangement links TRBV11-2 to TRBJ2-2; D gene ambiguous. The CDR3 spans 11 residues. Trimming took off 5 bases at V and 8 bases at J, with 6 bases between the two ends. Germline V gene sequence: CDR1 SGHAT, CDR2 FQNNGV. Here the CDR3 DNA reads TGTGCCAGCAGCAAACAGGGGGAGCTGTTTTTT. Translating gives CASSKQGELFF.

The rearrangement joins TRBV12-5 to TRBJ2-5, with 11 nucleotides matching TRBD2. The CDR3 extends over 17 amino acids. Germline CDR1 reads LGHNT; CDR2 reads FRNRAP. Germline trimming cut 0 bases from V and 5 bases from J; bases unmatched to any gene: 8. CDR3 nucleotide sequence: TGTGCTAGTGGTTTGGTACTAGCGGGAGTGTCCGGGGAGACCCAGTACTTC. Its translation: CASGLVLAGVSGETQYF.

This clone showed up just a few times. The rearrangement joins TRBV30 to TRBJ2-1; 9 nucleotides agree with TRBD2. The CDR3 covers 12 residues. Germline loops: CDR1 GTSNPN, CDR2 SVGIG (reference sequence). J gave up 16 bases and V 0 bases, and 7 bases lay outside the gene matches. CDR3 amino acids: CAWSVTREGPFF. The CDR3 region has the DNA TGTGCCTGGAGTGTAACGCGGGAGGGCCCTTTCTTC.

This clone was observed a few times. V is TRBV9 and J is TRBJ1-6, with a tentative D call TRBD1 (6 bases). Germline V CDR1 and CDR2: SGDLS, YYNGEE. Trimming took off 4 bases at V and 7 bases at J, with 12 bases between the two ends. The CDR3 has 14 amino acids. CDR3 residues: CASSLGQSNSPLHF. CDR3 nucleotides: TGTGCCAGCAGCCTCGGACAGTCCAATTCACCCCTCCACTTT.

About this clone: This sample also contains other DNA sequences that code for the same CDR3. This chain connects TRBV9 to TRBJ2-1, with D possibly being TRBD2 (5 bases). Trimming left V 4 bases short and J 6 bases short, with 11 bases between. There are 13 residues in the CDR3. The V gene's germline CDR1 is SGDLS and CDR2 YYNGEE. The CDR3: CASSLAGGNEQFF. The CDR3 coding sequence is TGTGCCAGCAGCCTGGCAGGAGGCAATGAGCAGTTCTTC.

Only one count was recorded for this clone. The chain employs TRBV18 and TRBJ2-1; D possibly corresponds to TRBD2 (6 bases). There are 15 residues in the CDR3. The germline V gene encodes CDR1 KGHSH and CDR2 LQKENI. V was trimmed by 2 bases and J by 2 bases, leaving 10 bases between them. DNA for the CDR3: TGTGCCAGCTCACCAAGCGGGCCAACCTACAATGAGCAGTTCTTC. Translation: CASSPSGPTYNEQFF.

A word on this clone: A clone one base away is much larger, so this may be a read error. Different DNA sequences within this sample yield the same CDR3. This chain links TRBV7-2 with TRBJ1-1; D gene ambiguous. CDR3 length: 13 amino acids. V lost 1 base, J lost 1 base, and 4 bases lay in between. Germline CDR1 reads SGHTA; CDR2 reads FQGNSA. The CDR3 region has the DNA TGTGCCAGCAGCTTAGGTAGGAACACTGAAGCTTTCTTT. This encodes CASSLGRNTEAFF.

This chain connects TRBV7-9 to TRBJ2-7, with TRBD2 matching 7 bases. Germline lookup yields CDR1 SEHNR and CDR2 FQNEAQ (reference sequence). The V gene end was trimmed by 2 bases and the J gene end by 7 bases; junction bases not matched to a gene: 11. The length of the CDR3 is 15 residues. The CDR3 sequence: CASSLFVGGPGEQYF. The CDR3 DNA sequence: TGTGCCAGCAGCTTATTTGTGGGAGGGCCAGGTGAGCAGTACTTC.

This clone turned up a few times. The chain recombines TRBV6-1 with TRBJ2-5; D call uncertain. The DNA end lines up better with TRBJ2-7; the J call may be wrong. CDR3 length equals 12 residues. Germline assignment: CDR1 MNHNS and CDR2 SASEGT. In DNA form, the CDR3 reads TGTGCCAGCAACGAACCTACCTACGAGCAGTACTTC. This encodes CASNEPTYEQYF.

The CDR3 DNA follows: TGCGCCAGCAGCCAAAAAATCGGGGGACTAGCGGGAGGGAGCTCCTACAATGAGCAGTTCTTC. It is translated as CASSQKIGGLAGGSSYNEQFF. The chain is built from TRBV4-3 and TRBJ2-1; 16 nucleotides align to TRBD2. Per the germline V gene, CDR1 is LGHNA and CDR2 is YSLEER. V gave up 2 bases and J gave up 0 bases; unmatched junction bases: 10. The CDR3 sequence is 21 residues long.

The chain employs TRBV9 and TRBJ1-2; TRBD1 is a possible D gene (5 bases). Germline V lookup: CDR1 SGDLS, CDR2 YYNGEE. The V end was cut by 2 bases, the J end by 4 bases, with 9 bases between. This CDR3 region has 13 residues. The CDR3 spells CASSVLTGYGYTF. CDR3 DNA sequence: TGTGCCAGCAGCGTTCTAACAGGCTATGGCTACACCTTC.

The chain couples TRBV7-2 to TRBJ2-5; D is perhaps TRBD1 (6 bases). This CDR3 region has 15 residues. CDR1 SGHTA and CDR2 FQGNSA come from the germline V gene. V gave up 1 base and J gave up 4 bases, with 13 bases separating them. The CDR3 DNA is TGTGCCAGCAGCTTAGGGGGAAGAGGGGGAGAGACCCAGTACTTC. Its protein product is CASSLGGRGGETQYF.

This clone appeared a single time. V gene TRBV30 combines with J gene TRBJ1-6; TRBD1 agrees at 7 bases. This CDR3 is built from 15 residues. J lost 3 bases, V lost 7 bases, and 9 bases had no gene match. Germline-derived CDR1 and CDR2 are GTSNPN and SVGIG (reference sequence). The CDR3 protein is CALSGTAFYNSPLHF. In nucleotides, the CDR3 is TGTGCCTTGAGCGGGACAGCTTTCTATAATTCACCCCTCCACTTT. Full variable domain (rest looked up from reference TRBV30 and TRBJ1-6): SQTIHQWPATLVQPVGSPLSLECTVEGTSNPNLYWYRQAAGRGLQLLFYSVGIGQISSEVPQNLSASRPQDRQFILSSKKLLLSDSGFYLCALSGTAFYNSPLHFGNGTRLTVT.

V and J are TRBV30 and TRBJ1-2, with D perhaps TRBD1 (5 bases). CDR1 and CDR2 from the germline V gene are GTSNPN and SVGIG (reference sequence). Trimming removed 0 bases from V and 2 bases from J, with 16 bases in between. CDR3 length: 16 amino acids. The CDR3 protein is CAWSVSAGRYNYGYTF. The CDR3 DNA sequence: TGTGCCTGGAGTGTATCGGCAGGGCGCTACAACTATGGCTACACCTTC.

The rearrangement joins TRBV5-6 to TRBJ2-5; 10 bases map to TRBD2. This CDR3 has 17 residues. Trimming removed 4 bases from V and 2 bases from J; junction bases left unmatched: 11. CDR1 is SGHDT, CDR2 YYEEEE, per germline. The CDR3 spells CASSPFLAGGTQETQYF. In nucleotides, the CDR3 is TGTGCCAGCAGCCCCTTTTTAGCGGGAGGAACTCAAGAGACCCAGTACTTC.